This T cell receptor (beta chain) stems from a study of blood T cell repertoires in COVID-19. In the study overall: The study drew acute and convalescent COVID-19 samples from the United States, Italy and Spain. Nucleic acid was either cDNA or gDNA, and it came from T cells, B-cell-depleted T cells, or PBMCs.

V shed 0 bases and J 0 bases; nucleotides not matched to a gene: 10. CDR3 length: 20 amino acids. Per the germline V gene, CDR1 is LGHNA and CDR2 is YSLEER. In the original workflow: Amplification from reference gene primers served as the basis for estimated nucleated cell counts. Generated by immunoSEQ multiplex PCR, the TCRdb table keeps only in-frame clones and is missing some. V, J and clone size were drawn from that table, and D and trimming were deduced from the DNA. The sample consists of under 130,000 clones, around 76% of them appearing once. This TCR was recovered from a woman in her sixties or seventies with acute or convalescent COVID-19. Source material: peripheral blood. The chain carries TRBV4-3 and TRBJ2-4; 11 bases line up with TRBD2. The chain's CDR3 is CASSQDRVAGGQLAKNIQYF. Written as DNA, the CDR3 is TGCGCCAGCAGCCAAGATCGGGTAGCGGGGGGGCAACTAGCCAAAAACATTCAGTACTTC.